The rows below give T cell receptor beta chains drawn from one sample of a study of T cells after yellow fever vaccination. Each CDR3 protein gets one entry after TCRdb re-called the 5' RACE reads with MiXCR. The table shows approximately 300,000 distinct CDR3 sequences, with around 7.3% occurring only once. Sequenced material: PBMCs, taken roughly 46 days after the first yellow fever vaccination. The source is a man between 18 and 35 years old who received the YFV17D yellow fever vaccine. Both conserved end residues are part of each CDR3. D genes are given only for firm matches. Size is stated for part of the rows, as once, few or many counts, or as a class when the clone is expanded.

v_gene,abundance,j_gene,d_gene,CDR3aa,CDR3nt
TRBV5-1,many,TRBJ2-7,TRBD1,CASSLGPGQGPYEQYF,TGCGCCAGCAGCTTGGGCCCGGGACAGGGTCCCTACGAGCAGTACTTC
TRBV10-3,NA,TRBJ1-5,NA,CTLSFEGPQYSNQPQHF,TGTACCCTCAGTTTTGAAGGACCCCAGTATAGCAATCAGCCCCAGCATTTT
TRBV2,NA,TRBJ2-5,TRBD1,CASREWTGETQYF,TGTGCCAGCAGAGAATGGACAGGGGAGACCCAGTACTTC
TRBV11-2,few,TRBJ2-7,TRBD1,CASSDRPRTGGNEQYF,TGTGCCAGCAGCGACAGGCCCAGGACAGGGGGAAACGAGCAGTACTTC
TRBV10-3,NA,TRBJ2-7,TRBD2,CAISESKGGGLYEQYF,TGTGCCATCAGTGAGTCGAAAGGTGGGGGACTATACGAGCAGTACTTC
TRBV9,few,TRBJ2-3,TRBD2,CASSATSGGATSKYF,TGTGCCAGCAGCGCCACTAGCGGGGGGGCCACATCGAAGTATTTT
TRBV20-1,few,TRBJ2-5,NA,CSAHRDTQETQYF,TGCAGTGCTCACCGGGACACCCAAGAGACCCAGTACTTC
TRBV11-1,NA,TRBJ2-1,TRBD2,CASSSRTSGGASYNEQFF,TGTGCCAGCAGCTCACGGACTAGCGGGGGGGCCTCCTACAATGAGCAGTTCTTC
TRBV2,NA,TRBJ2-3,NA,CASSGGNKDTQYF,TGTGCCAGCAGTGGTGGGAATAAAGATACGCAGTATTTT
TRBV4-2,NA,TRBJ2-3,TRBD2,CASSQEFLAGADTDTQYF,TGTGCCAGCAGCCAAGAATTCCTAGCGGGGGCCGACACAGATACGCAGTATTTT
TRBV3-1,many,TRBJ2-5,TRBD1,CASSPDRVQETQYF,TGTGCCAGCAGCCCCGACAGGGTCCAAGAGACCCAGTACTTC
TRBV3-1,few,TRBJ2-4,TRBD1,CASSQGLTGGFDKNIQYF,TGTGCCAGCAGCCAAGGTCTCACAGGGGGCTTCGACAAAAACATTCAGTACTTC
TRBV20-1,few,TRBJ2-1,TRBD2,CCASSPSGGARHEQFF,TGCTGTGCTAGTAGCCCAAGCGGGGGGGCCCGTCATGAGCAGTTCTTC
TRBV7-8,many,TRBJ2-2,NA,CASSLLGYTGELFF,TGTGCCAGCAGCTTACTAGGTTACACCGGGGAGCTGTTTTTT
TRBV29-1,few,TRBJ2-3,NA,CSVGDDTQYF,TGCAGCGTTGGCGACGATACGCAGTATTTT
TRBV5-5,many,TRBJ1-2,NA,CASSLVPAEGYTF,TGTGCCAGCAGCTTGGTACCAGCTGAAGGCTACACCTTC
TRBV7-2,many,TRBJ2-3,TRBD2,CASSPSGGAVRTDTQYF,TGTGCCAGCAGCCCTAGCGGGGGGGCCGTCAGGACAGATACGCAGTATTTT
TRBV5-5,few,TRBJ2-1,TRBD2,CASRASGGDFNEQFF,TGTGCCAGCAGGGCGAGCGGGGGGGACTTTAATGAGCAGTTCTTC
TRBV6-1,many,TRBJ2-5,NA,CASSLSLEETQYF,TGTGCCAGCAGCTTGAGTCTGGAGGAGACCCAGTACTTC
TRBV5-1,NA,TRBJ2-1,NA,CASSWDANTYNEQFF,TGCGCCAGCAGCTGGGACGCGAATACCTACAATGAGCAGTTCTTC
TRBV6-5,few,TRBJ1-5,NA,CASSYSMSGEGQPQHF,TGTGCCAGCAGTTACTCGATGTCAGGGGAAGGCCAGCCCCAGCATTTT
TRBV9,many,TRBJ2-2,NA,CASRREFTGELFF,TGTGCCAGCAGACGGGAGTTCACCGGGGAGCTGTTTTTT
TRBV4-3,few,TRBJ2-1,NA,CASSQAIPRVYSYNEQFF,TGCGCCAGCAGCCAAGCAATTCCTCGGGTTTACTCCTACAATGAGCAGTTCTTC
TRBV6-1,NA,TRBJ2-1,TRBD1,CASARGQGGEQFF,TGTGCCAGCGCCCGCGGACAGGGGGGCGAGCAGTTCTTC
TRBV5-4,many,TRBJ1-1,NA,CASSLGETWNTEAFF,TGTGCCAGCAGCTTGGGGGAGACCTGGAACACTGAAGCTTTCTTT
TRBV4-1,few,TRBJ1-1,NA,CASSQDAGNMNTEAFF,TGCGCCAGCAGCCAAGACGCAGGCAACATGAACACTGAAGCTTTCTTT
TRBV6-5,NA,TRBJ2-4,NA,CASSYSTGGQNIQYF,TGTGCCAGCAGTTACTCTACCGGGGGGCAAAACATTCAGTACTTC
TRBV6-1,few,TRBJ2-1,NA,CASSDVSNEQFF,TGTGCCAGCAGTGATGTGTCCAATGAGCAGTTCTTC
TRBV4-3,few,TRBJ2-1,NA,CASSQGLYNEQFF,TGCGCCAGCAGCCAAGGACTTTACAATGAGCAGTTCTTC
TRBV6-2/TRBV6-3,few,TRBJ1-5,NA,CASSLAGPQHF,TGTGCCAGCAGTTTGGCCGGGCCCCAGCATTTT
TRBV6-5,few,TRBJ2-5,NA,CASSYLGVGMDETQYF,TGTGCCAGCAGTTACCTCGGGGTGGGAATGGACGAGACCCAGTACTTC
TRBV10-3,NA,TRBJ1-5,NA,CAISVGGFDQPQHF,TGTGCCATCAGTGTGGGAGGCTTCGATCAGCCCCAGCATTTT
TRBV7-2,NA,TRBJ2-7,NA,CASSFSYTLYEQYF,TGTGCCAGCAGCTTCTCGTACACCCTCTACGAGCAGTACTTC
TRBV29-1,few,TRBJ2-3,NA,CSVVGGSTDTQYF,TGCAGCGTTGTGGGCGGGAGCACAGATACGCAGTATTTT
TRBV6-1,few,TRBJ1-5,NA,CASSPRTNLGNQPQHF,TGTGCCAGCAGTCCGCGGACGAACCTGGGCAATCAGCCCCAGCATTTT
TRBV6-5,few,TRBJ1-1,NA,CASSYLRKTAGTEAFF,TGTGCCAGCAGTTATTTACGTAAGACGGCTGGCACTGAAGCTTTCTTT
TRBV4-1,few,TRBJ1-3,NA,CASSRGTGLGTGNTIYF,TGCGCCAGCAGCCGAGGTACTGGCCTTGGGACTGGAAACACCATATATTTT
TRBV11-2,few,TRBJ1-2,NA,CASSADLGSGGYTF,TGTGCCAGCAGCGCCGACCTCGGGAGTGGAGGCTACACCTTC
TRBV9,NA,TRBJ2-1,NA,CASSGSIRTLRNEQFF,TGTGCCAGCAGCGGTTCTATCAGGACCCTTAGGAATGAGCAGTTCTTC
TRBV3-1,NA,TRBJ1-2,TRBD1,CASSPTGTGAYGYTF,TGTGCCAGCAGCCCGACCGGGACAGGCGCCTATGGCTACACCTTC
TRBV7-3,few,TRBJ2-1,TRBD2,CASSLRAGDGSYNEQFF,TGTGCCAGCAGCTTACGAGCGGGGGACGGATCCTACAATGAGCAGTTCTTC
TRBV2,few,TRBJ2-7,TRBD2,CAGARDYTYEQYF,TGTGCCGGCGCCCGGGACTATACCTACGAGCAGTACTTC
TRBV6-6,few,TRBJ1-5,NA,CASYGRGPQHF,TGTGCCAGCTACGGTCGGGGGCCCCAGCATTTT
TRBV28,few,TRBJ1-2,NA,CASSLRITSGRFSGYTF,TGTGCCAGCAGTCTCCGGATAACCTCGGGGCGATTTAGTGGCTACACCTTC
TRBV18,few,TRBJ1-5,TRBD1,CASSPETGGDQPQHF,TGTGCCAGCTCACCGGAGACAGGGGGTGATCAGCCCCAGCATTTT
TRBV3-1,NA,TRBJ2-7,TRBD1,CASSQSGQGTYEQYF,TGTGCCAGCAGCCAATCCGGACAGGGAACCTACGAGCAGTACTTC
TRBV27,few,TRBJ2-2,NA,CASSINTGELFF,TGTGCCAGCAGTATAAACACCGGGGAGCTGTTTTTT
TRBV15,few,TRBJ1-6,TRBD1,CATSREPTGQSPLHF,TGTGCCACCAGCAGGGAGCCGACAGGGCAATCACCCCTCCACTTT
TRBV12-3/TRBV12-4,many,TRBJ2-1,TRBD2,CASSWGSGAMDEQFF,TGTGCCAGCAGCTGGGGTAGCGGGGCGATGGATGAGCAGTTCTTC